A selection of T cell receptor beta chains follows, all from one sample in a study of blood T cell repertoires in COVID-19. TCRdb's copy holds only in-frame clones and misses some; the assay was immunoSEQ multiplex PCR. Of about 250,000 clones in the sample, 87% are singletons; the top ten hold around 3%. Sequencing input: peripheral blood. Receptor source: a young man with active or convalescent COVID-19. The CDR3 runs from the conserved cysteine through the conserved F or W.

J gene: TRBJ2-1; V gene: TRBV18; CDR3 protein: CASSQAGDYNEQFF
J gene: TRBJ2-3; V gene: TRBV6-1; CDR3 protein: CASRSGGGTDTQYF
J gene: TRBJ2-7; V gene: TRBV28; CDR3 protein: CASSLFTRDRDEQYF
J gene: TRBJ2-3; V gene: TRBV19; CDR3 protein: CATSIYTDTQYF
J gene: TRBJ1-4; V gene: TRBV7-2; CDR3 protein: CASSLAHQGTTNEKLFF
J gene: TRBJ1-1; V gene: TRBV28; CDR3 protein: CASSLLGQENTEAFF
J gene: TRBJ2-5; V gene: TRBV6-2/TRBV6-3; CDR3 protein: CASSPTGGQETQYF
J gene: TRBJ1-5; V gene: TRBV2; CDR3 protein: CASSDGTAGQPQHF
J gene: TRBJ2-7; V gene: TRBV28; CDR3 protein: CASGLFIRGYEQYF
J gene: TRBJ2-7; V gene: TRBV6-5; CDR3 protein: CASSYSSRGSSYEQYF
J gene: TRBJ1-1; V gene: TRBV28; CDR3 protein: CASSQGQGMNTEAFF
J gene: TRBJ1-1; V gene: TRBV5-1; CDR3 protein: CASSLAPRQEIEAFF
J gene: TRBJ1-5; V gene: TRBV21-1; CDR3 protein: CASSRPTGQLVNQPQHF
J gene: TRBJ1-4; V gene: TRBV5-8; CDR3 protein: CASSARTGSIGEKLFF
J gene: TRBJ1-4; V gene: TRBV4-3; CDR3 protein: CASSHRAGGLGEKLFF
J gene: TRBJ1-5; V gene: TRBV6-2/TRBV6-3; CDR3 protein: CASSYRLNQPQHF
J gene: TRBJ1-2; V gene: TRBV9; CDR3 protein: CASSVSPAAGYGYTF
J gene: TRBJ2-3; V gene: TRBV7-2; CDR3 protein: CASSHWTSGTDTQYF
J gene: TRBJ2-3; V gene: TRBV10-3; CDR3 protein: CAISERVWAGAETDTQYF
J gene: TRBJ2-3; V gene: TRBV19; CDR3 protein: CASGSASGYTDTQYF
J gene: TRBJ1-3; V gene: TRBV11-2; CDR3 protein: CASSRSIGASGNTIYF
J gene: TRBJ2-3; V gene: TRBV7-2; CDR3 protein: CASSLAISGGTDTQYF
J gene: TRBJ2-5; V gene: TRBV5-6; CDR3 protein: CASSLLDKQETQYF
J gene: TRBJ2-1; V gene: TRBV5-6; CDR3 protein: CASSQWGGGYNEQFF
J gene: TRBJ2-5; V gene: TRBV7-9; CDR3 protein: CASLLAGEETQYF
J gene: TRBJ1-2; V gene: TRBV7-9; CDR3 protein: CASSLVTVDPIYGYTF
J gene: TRBJ2-1; V gene: TRBV6-1; CDR3 protein: CASKVGVINEQFF
J gene: TRBJ2-7; V gene: TRBV6-2/TRBV6-3; CDR3 protein: CASSRTALYEQYF
J gene: TRBJ2-1; V gene: TRBV5-6; CDR3 protein: CASSASGTANNEQFF
J gene: TRBJ1-1; V gene: TRBV12-3/TRBV12-4; CDR3 protein: CASSRRDTEAFF
J gene: TRBJ2-7; V gene: TRBV12-3/TRBV12-4; CDR3 protein: CASSQGQGREQYF
J gene: TRBJ1-5; V gene: TRBV28; CDR3 protein: CASSFPQGGNQPQHF
J gene: TRBJ1-2; V gene: TRBV2; CDR3 protein: CASSEVPGGIYGYTF
J gene: TRBJ2-7; V gene: TRBV19; CDR3 protein: CASNAYGGREQYF
J gene: TRBJ1-2; V gene: TRBV7-9; CDR3 protein: CASSIGTGAGYTF
J gene: TRBJ1-1; V gene: TRBV6-5; CDR3 protein: CASSYSRQGLTEAFF
J gene: TRBJ2-1; V gene: TRBV5-1; CDR3 protein: CASSGGWDEQFF
J gene: TRBJ1-3; V gene: TRBV4-3; CDR3 protein: CASSHTGRQDTIYF
J gene: TRBJ2-6; V gene: TRBV5-6; CDR3 protein: CASSLVGDRGLGANVLTF
J gene: TRBJ1-6; V gene: TRBV9; CDR3 protein: CASSKSRGTGSNNSPLHF
J gene: TRBJ1-1; V gene: TRBV6-2/TRBV6-3; CDR3 protein: CASSPWGPETNLNTEAFF
J gene: TRBJ2-6; V gene: TRBV6-1; CDR3 protein: CASSESGLSSGANVLTF
J gene: TRBJ2-2; V gene: TRBV6-2/TRBV6-3; CDR3 protein: CASSYSIAGGLELFF
J gene: TRBJ1-1; V gene: TRBV13; CDR3 protein: CASSLERVKAPEAFF
J gene: TRBJ1-4; V gene: TRBV27; CDR3 protein: CASSLRGWDEKLFF
J gene: TRBJ2-1; V gene: TRBV7-8; CDR3 protein: CASSSSSGRADEQFF
J gene: TRBJ1-1; V gene: TRBV29-1; CDR3 protein: CSVEGAAFF
J gene: TRBJ2-1; V gene: TRBV6-1; CDR3 protein: CASSEKDIRTESYNEQFF
J gene: TRBJ2-7; V gene: TRBV12-3/TRBV12-4; CDR3 protein: CASKGTGSYEQYF
J gene: TRBJ2-3; V gene: TRBV7-2; CDR3 protein: CASSPSGGGDTQYF
J gene: TRBJ2-4; V gene: TRBV12-1; CDR3 protein: CASSLVRLGAKNIQYF
J gene: TRBJ2-7; V gene: TRBV28; CDR3 protein: CASRSRSEQYF
J gene: TRBJ2-4; V gene: TRBV13; CDR3 protein: CASSGEKNIQYF
J gene: TRBJ2-3; V gene: TRBV5-1; CDR3 protein: CASSLPSLITPDTQYF
J gene: TRBJ1-1; V gene: TRBV5-4; CDR3 protein: CASSFPGSNTEAFF
J gene: TRBJ1-1; V gene: TRBV11-3; CDR3 protein: CASSLGGNTEAFF
J gene: TRBJ2-5; V gene: TRBV14; CDR3 protein: CASSPGTSTQETQYF
J gene: TRBJ1-1; V gene: TRBV28; CDR3 protein: CASSFFDRFKEAFF